This passage covers 5 T cell receptor beta chains from one sample sequenced in a study of CD8 T cells in Susac syndrome. The authors reverse transcribed roughly 0.45 to 1 ug RNA with random hexamers. MiXCR, run by TCRdb on the immunoSEQ multiplex PCR reads, gives a single entry per CDR3 protein. This sample has about 52,000 distinct CDR3 sequences, with roughly 93% found just once. Specimen: CD8+ T cells from PBMCs. These receptors were obtained from a human donor with multiple sclerosis.

The table lists this clonotype with a count of one. The chain is built from TRBV10-3 and TRBJ1-1; D unresolved. Germline loops: CDR1 ENHRY, CDR2 SYGVKD. This CDR3 is built from 14 residues. Between the trimmed V and J ends, which lost 8 bases and 3 bases, there was a span of 16 bases. The CDR3 coding sequence is TGTGCCATCCGGAATATGAGCCGAGACACTGAAGCTTTCTTT. As protein: CAIRNMSRDTEAFF.

The rearrangement links TRBV12-3 or TRBV12-4 to TRBJ2-3; TRBD1 matches 8 bases. J gave up 6 bases and V 6 bases, and 11 bases lay outside the gene matches. The CDR3 length is 15 residues. The chain's CDR3 is CASSVGQGLADTQYF. The CDR3 DNA reads as TGTGCCAGCAGCGTCGGACAGGGATTGGCTGATACGCAGTATTTT.

This clonotype showed up just once. The chain has TRBV29-1 and TRBJ2-7; tentatively, D is TRBD1 or TRBD2 (5 bases each). Looked up from germline, CDR1 is SQVTM and CDR2 is ANQGSEA. Trimming pared 1 base from V and 0 bases from J, leaving 16 bases between. The CDR3 loop spans 16 amino acids. This CDR3 is CSVEASGTESSYEQYF. CDR3 in DNA: TGCAGCGTTGAAGCGTCCGGGACGGAGAGCTCCTACGAGCAGTACTTC.

V usage is TRBV4-1 and J usage is TRBJ2-7, with 7 bases fitting TRBD2. The CDR3 loop spans 15 amino acids. J was trimmed by 3 bases and V by 2 bases; bases with no gene match: 7. In germline, CDR1 is MGHRA, CDR2 YSYEKL. The CDR3, as DNA: TGCGCCAGCAGCCAAAGGGGAGGGTCTGGCTACGAGCAGTACTTC. It translates to CASSQRGGSGYEQYF.

This clonotype was observed a handful of times. The chain employs TRBV29-1 and TRBJ2-7; unclear D gene. This CDR3 has 12 amino acids. Looked up from germline, CDR1 is SQVTM and CDR2 is ANQGSEA. Deletions cut 1 base from V and 3 bases from J, with 7 bases between. DNA for the CDR3: TGCAGCGTTGAAGGTGGTGACTACGAGCAGTACTTC. This gives the protein CSVEGGDYEQYF.